This T cell receptor beta chain was captured by sequencing in a study of radiation and T cells in renal cell carcinoma. Findings and caveats of the study: Without pretreatment biopsies, baseline tumor clonotype presence was undetermined.

This clone has only one observation. Its specificity is not known. Per germline, CDR1 KGHSH and CDR2 LQKENI. Between the trimmed V and J ends, which lost 3 bases and 0 bases, there was a span of 8 bases. This CDR3 has 14 amino acids. Using immunoSEQ multiplex PCR, the repertoire was profiled, and TCRdb retains in-frame clones only, with some absent. Of over 90,000 clones listed, roughly 82% were seen once; the top ten hold 7.2%. Noted time point: blood 4 weeks post-SBRT, at nephrectomy. The treatment is: 15 Gy SBRT to primary tumor, nephrectomy 4 weeks later. Nephrectomy followed 15 Gy stereotactic body radiation by 4 weeks. Blood was sampled at baseline, 2 weeks and 4 weeks after SBRT. Clear cell pathology was present in this patient's renal cell carcinoma.

The genes are TRBV18 and TRBJ2-5; D remains unclear. The TCR sequence derives from a man aged 55 to 70 with renal cell carcinoma. Sequencing was performed on blood, taken from a patient whose treatment included radiotherapy and nephrectomy. This chain's CDR3 is CASSPQPDQETQYF. The CDR3 DNA follows: TGTGCCAGCTCACCGCAACCTGACCAAGAGACCCAGTACTTC.